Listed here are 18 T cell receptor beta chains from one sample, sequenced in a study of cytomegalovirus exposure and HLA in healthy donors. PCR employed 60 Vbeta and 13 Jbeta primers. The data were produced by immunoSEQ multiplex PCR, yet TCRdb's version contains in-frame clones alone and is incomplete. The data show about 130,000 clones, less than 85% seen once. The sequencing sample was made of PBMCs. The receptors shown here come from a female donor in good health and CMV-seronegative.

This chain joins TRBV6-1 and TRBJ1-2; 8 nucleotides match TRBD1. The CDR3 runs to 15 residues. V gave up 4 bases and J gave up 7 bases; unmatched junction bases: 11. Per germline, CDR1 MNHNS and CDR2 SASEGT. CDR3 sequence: CASSVEDRGLSGYTF. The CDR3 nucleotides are TGTGCCAGCAGTGTGGAAGACAGGGGACTATCTGGCTACACCTTC.

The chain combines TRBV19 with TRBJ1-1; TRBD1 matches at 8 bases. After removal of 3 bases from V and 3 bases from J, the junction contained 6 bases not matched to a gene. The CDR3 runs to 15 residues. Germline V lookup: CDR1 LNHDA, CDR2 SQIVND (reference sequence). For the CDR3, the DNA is TGTGCCAGTAGTATTGGGGACAGGAGTTACACTGAAGCTTTCTTT. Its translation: CASSIGDRSYTEAFF.

The CDR3 region is CASSYFRGAEQFF. The CDR3 DNA is TGTGCCAGCAGTTACTTTCGCGGTGCTGAGCAGTTCTTC. The V gene is TRBV6-5, the J gene TRBJ2-1; D is unclear. V lost 1 base to trimming and J lost 9 bases, with 10 bases between them. The CDR3 consists of 13 residues. Germline values: CDR1 MNHEY, CDR2 SVGAGI.

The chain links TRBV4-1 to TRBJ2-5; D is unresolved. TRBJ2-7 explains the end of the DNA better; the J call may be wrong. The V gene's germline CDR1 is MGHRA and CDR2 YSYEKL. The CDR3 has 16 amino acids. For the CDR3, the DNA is TGCGCCAGCAGCCAAGTAGGAGTAGTCTTCTCCTACGAGCAGTACTTC. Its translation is CASSQVGVVFSYEQYF.

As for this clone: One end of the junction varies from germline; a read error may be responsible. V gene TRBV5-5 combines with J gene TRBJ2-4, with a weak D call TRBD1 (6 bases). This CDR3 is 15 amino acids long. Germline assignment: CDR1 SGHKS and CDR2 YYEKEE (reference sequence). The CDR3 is CASSFDGTRENSQYF. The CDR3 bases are TGTGCCAGCAGCTTTGATGGGACACGGGAAAACAGTCAGTACTTC.

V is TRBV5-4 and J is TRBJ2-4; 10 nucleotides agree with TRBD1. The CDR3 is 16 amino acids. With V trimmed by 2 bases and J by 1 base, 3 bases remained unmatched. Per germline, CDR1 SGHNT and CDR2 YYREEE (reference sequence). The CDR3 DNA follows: TGTGCCAGCAGCTTTAGACAGGGGGCGGCCAAAAACATTCAGTACTTC. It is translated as CASSFRQGAAKNIQYF. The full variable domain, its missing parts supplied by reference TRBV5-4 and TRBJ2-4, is ETGVTQSPTHLIKTRGQQVTLRCSSQSGHNTVSWYQQALGQGPQFIFQYYREEENGRGNFPPRFSGLQFPNYSSELNVNALELDDSALYLCASSFRQGAAKNIQYFGAGTRLSVL.

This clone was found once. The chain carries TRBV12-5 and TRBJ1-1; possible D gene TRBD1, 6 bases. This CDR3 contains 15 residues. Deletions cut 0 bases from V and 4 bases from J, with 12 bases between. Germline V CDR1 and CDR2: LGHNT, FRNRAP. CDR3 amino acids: CASGLVYRVPTEAFF. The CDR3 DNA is TGTGCTAGTGGTTTGGTGTACAGGGTTCCCACTGAAGCTTTCTTT.

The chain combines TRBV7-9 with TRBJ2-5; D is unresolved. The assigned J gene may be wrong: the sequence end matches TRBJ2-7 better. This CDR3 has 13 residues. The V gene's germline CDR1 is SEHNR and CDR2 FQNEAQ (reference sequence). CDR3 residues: CASSPQASYEQYF. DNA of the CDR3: TGTGCCAGCAGCCCCCAGGCCTCCTACGAGCAGTACTTC.

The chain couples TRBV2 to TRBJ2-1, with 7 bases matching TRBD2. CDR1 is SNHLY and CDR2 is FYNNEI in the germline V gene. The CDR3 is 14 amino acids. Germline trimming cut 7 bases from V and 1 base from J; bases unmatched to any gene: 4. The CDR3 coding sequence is TGTGCCAGCAAGCGGGACGTATCCTACAATGAGCAGTTCTTC. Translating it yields CASKRDVSYNEQFF.

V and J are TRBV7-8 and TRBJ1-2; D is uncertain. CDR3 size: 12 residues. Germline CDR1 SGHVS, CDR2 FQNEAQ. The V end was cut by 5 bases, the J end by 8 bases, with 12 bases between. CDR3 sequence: CASSLFREGYTF. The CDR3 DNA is TGTGCCAGCAGCCTATTCCGGGAGGGCTACACCTTC.

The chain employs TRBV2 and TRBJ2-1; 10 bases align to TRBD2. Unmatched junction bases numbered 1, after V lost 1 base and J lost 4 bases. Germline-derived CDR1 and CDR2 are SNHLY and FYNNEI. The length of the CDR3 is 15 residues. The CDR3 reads CASSEERGGYNEQFF. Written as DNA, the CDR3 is TGTGCCAGCAGTGAAGAGCGGGGGGGGTACAATGAGCAGTTCTTC.

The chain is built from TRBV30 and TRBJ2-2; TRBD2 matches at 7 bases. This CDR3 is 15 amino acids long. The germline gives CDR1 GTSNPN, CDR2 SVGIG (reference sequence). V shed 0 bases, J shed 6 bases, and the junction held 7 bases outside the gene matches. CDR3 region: CAWSVGAGRAGELFF. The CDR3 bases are TGTGCCTGGAGTGTGGGAGCGGGAAGGGCCGGGGAGCTGTTTTTT.

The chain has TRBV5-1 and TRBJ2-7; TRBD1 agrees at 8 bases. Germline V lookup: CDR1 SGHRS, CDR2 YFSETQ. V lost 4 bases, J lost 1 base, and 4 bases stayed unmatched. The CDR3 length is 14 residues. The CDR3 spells CASSPGTGSYEQYF. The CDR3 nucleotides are TGCGCCAGCAGCCCCGGGACAGGTTCCTACGAGCAGTACTTC.

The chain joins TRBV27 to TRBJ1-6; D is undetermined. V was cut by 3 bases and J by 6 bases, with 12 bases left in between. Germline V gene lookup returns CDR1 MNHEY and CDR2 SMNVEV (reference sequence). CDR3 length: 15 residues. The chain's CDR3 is CASSLWGEGNSPLHF. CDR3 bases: TGTGCCAGCAGTTTGTGGGGAGAAGGTAATTCACCCCTCCACTTT.

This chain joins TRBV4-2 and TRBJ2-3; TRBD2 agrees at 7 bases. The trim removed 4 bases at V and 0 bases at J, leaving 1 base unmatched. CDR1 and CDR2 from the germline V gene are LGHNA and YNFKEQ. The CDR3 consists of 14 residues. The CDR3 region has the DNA TGTGCCAGCAGCCTCGGGGGGAGCACAGATACGCAGTATTTT. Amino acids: CASSLGGSTDTQYF.

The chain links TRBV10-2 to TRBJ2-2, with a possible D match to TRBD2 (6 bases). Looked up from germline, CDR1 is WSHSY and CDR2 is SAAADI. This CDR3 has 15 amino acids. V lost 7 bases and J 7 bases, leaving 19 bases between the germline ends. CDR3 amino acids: CASTSAGSKDGELFF. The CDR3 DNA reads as TGCGCCAGCACCTCTGCCGGGAGCAAGGACGGGGAGCTGTTTTTT.

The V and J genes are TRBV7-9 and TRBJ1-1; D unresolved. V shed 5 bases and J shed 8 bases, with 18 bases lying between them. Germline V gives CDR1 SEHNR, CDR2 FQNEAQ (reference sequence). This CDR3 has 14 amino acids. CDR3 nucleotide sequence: TGTGCCAGCAGCGGCCAGTACACAGAGAAAGAAGCTTTCTTT. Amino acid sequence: CASSGQYTEKEAFF. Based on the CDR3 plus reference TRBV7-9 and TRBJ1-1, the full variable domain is DTGVSQNPRHKITKRGQNVTFRCDPISEHNRLYWYRQTLGQGPEFLTYFQNEAQLEKSRLLSDRFSAERPKGSFSTLEIQRTEQGDSAMYLCASSGQYTEKEAFFGQGTRLTVV.

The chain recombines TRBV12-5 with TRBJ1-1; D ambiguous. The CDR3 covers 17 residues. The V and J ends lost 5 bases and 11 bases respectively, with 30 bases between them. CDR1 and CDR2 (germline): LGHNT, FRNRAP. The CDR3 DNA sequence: TGTGCTAGTGGTATTCCCCCGCCGGCAATAGTCAAGCAGCGGGCTTTCTTT. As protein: CASGIPPPAIVKQRAFF. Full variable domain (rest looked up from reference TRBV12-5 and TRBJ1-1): DARVTQTPRHKVTEMGQEVTMRCQPILGHNTVFWYRQTMMQGLELLAYFRNRAPLDDSGMPKDRFSAEMPDATLATLKIQPSEPRDSAVYFCASGIPPPAIVKQRAFFGQGTRLTVV.